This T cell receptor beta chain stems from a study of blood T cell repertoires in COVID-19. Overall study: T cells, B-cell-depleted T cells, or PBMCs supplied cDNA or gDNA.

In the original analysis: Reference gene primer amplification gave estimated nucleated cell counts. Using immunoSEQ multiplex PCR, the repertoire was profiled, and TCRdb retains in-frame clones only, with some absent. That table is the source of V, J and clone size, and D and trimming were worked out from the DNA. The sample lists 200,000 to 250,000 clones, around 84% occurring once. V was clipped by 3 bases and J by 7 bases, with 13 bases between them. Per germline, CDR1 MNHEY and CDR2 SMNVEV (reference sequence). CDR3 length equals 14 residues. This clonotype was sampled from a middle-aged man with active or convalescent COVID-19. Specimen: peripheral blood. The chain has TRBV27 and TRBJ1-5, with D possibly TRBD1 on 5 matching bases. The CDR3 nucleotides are TGTGCCAGCAGTTTCCGGGGGTCTGGGCAGCCCCAGCATTTT. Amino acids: CASSFRGSGQPQHF.